The 12 T cell receptor beta chains reported below all come from one sample, sequenced in a study of T cells in Graves' hyperthyroidism and ophthalmopathy. From RNA transcripts, TCR beta CDR3 regions were amplified. The HTBI set primed first-round TCR CDR3 RT-PCR. Each CDR3 protein gets one entry after TCRdb re-called the multiplex PCR reads with MiXCR. The data hold about 360,000 distinct CDR3 sequences, with about 13% observed a single time. Sequencing used blood. These receptors all stem from a woman under 30 with Graves' hyperthyroidism.

In this sample, this clonotype turned up many times. The J gene is TRBJ2-5, the V gene TRBV28; D is unclear. This CDR3 has 9 residues. The germline CDR1 and CDR2 sequences are MDHEN and SYDVKM. V was trimmed by 11 bases and J by 5 bases, leaving 6 bases between them. In nucleotides, the CDR3 is TGTGCCGTAGGGGAGACCCAGTACTTC. Translation gives CAVGETQYF.

This chain connects TRBV11-2 to TRBJ2-7, with a possible D match to TRBD1 (5 bases). Germline assignment: CDR1 SGHAT and CDR2 FQNNGV. The CDR3 has 15 amino acids. Trimming shortened V by 8 bases and J by 5 bases, and 22 bases separated the two germline ends. CDR3 coding DNA: TGTGCCAGCGAATCCAGTCAGGGTTGGGGCCACGAGCAGTACTTC. Residues: CASESSQGWGHEQYF.

This clonotype was seen a few times. The chain has TRBV6-1 and TRBJ1-5; no definite D call. The V and J ends lost 6 bases and 6 bases respectively, with 15 bases between them. CDR3 length equals 14 residues. Per germline, CDR1 MNHNS and CDR2 SASEGT. The CDR3 DNA reads as TGTGCCAGCAGCATATCCGCGTCGGGTCAGCCCCAGCATTTT. It codes for CASSISASGQPQHF.

In its sample, this clonotype was seen many times. The chain's CDR3 is CAISSGQNYGYTF. The CDR3 DNA sequence: TGTGCCATCAGTTCCGGACAGAACTATGGCTACACCTTC. The chain recombines TRBV10-3 with TRBJ1-2, with D maybe TRBD1 (6 bases). This CDR3 has 13 residues. V was cut by 5 bases and J by 2 bases, with 9 bases left in between. Germline-derived CDR1 and CDR2 are ENHRY and SYGVKD.

This clonotype was recorded a few times. The V call is TRBV12-3 or TRBV12-4, the J call TRBJ2-5; possibly TRBD2 for D (5 bases). The V end lost 2 bases, the J end lost 7 bases, and 14 bases lay between the germline ends. The CDR3 has 14 amino acids. This CDR3 reads CASSLSARGGTQYF. The DNA of the CDR3 is TGTGCCAGCAGTTTATCCGCACGTGGAGGGACCCAGTACTTC.

This clonotype appeared a few times. The CDR3 here is CASSIWAAKETKNIQYF. The CDR3 nucleotides read TGTGCCAGTAGTATTTGGGCAGCCAAGGAGACCAAAAACATTCAGTACTTC. The chain carries TRBV19 and TRBJ2-4, with D hard to call. Germline CDR1 reads LNHDA; CDR2 reads SQIVND (reference sequence). This CDR3 region has 17 residues. The V gene lost 3 bases and the J gene lost 2 bases, with 17 bases spanning the gap.

CDR3 DNA sequence: TGTGCCAGTAGTCCGACAGGCCGCTCCTACAATGAGCAGTTCTTC. It codes for CASSPTGRSYNEQFF. The rearrangement links TRBV19 to TRBJ2-1; D is perhaps TRBD1 (6 bases). The CDR3 spans 15 residues. Germline V gene lookup returns CDR1 LNHDA and CDR2 SQIVND (reference sequence). With 5 bases removed from V and 0 bases from J, the gap between germline ends came to 11 bases.

This clonotype was seen ten or more times. The chain uses TRBV20-1 and TRBJ2-3, with 8 bases that match TRBD1. There are 16 residues in the CDR3. Germline lookup yields CDR1 DFQATT and CDR2 SNEGSKA (reference sequence). J gave up 4 bases and V 3 bases, and 12 bases lay outside the gene matches. This chain's CDR3 is CSARKRAARGPDTQYF. CDR3 bases: TGCAGTGCTAGGAAAAGGGCGGCCAGGGGGCCAGATACGCAGTATTTT.

This clonotype appeared many times. The V and J genes are TRBV6-1 and TRBJ2-7; unclear D gene. This CDR3 comprises 15 residues. From germline, CDR1 is MNHNS and CDR2 SASEGT. With 5 bases removed from V and 0 bases from J, the gap between germline ends came to 14 bases. Written as DNA, the CDR3 is TGTGCCAGCAGTTCCTACCGGAGTAGCTCCTACGAGCAGTACTTC. This gives the protein CASSSYRSSSYEQYF.

This clonotype showed up just a few times. The chain employs TRBV20-1 and TRBJ2-1, with 10 positions matching TRBD2. In germline, CDR1 is DFQATT, CDR2 SNEGSKA (reference sequence). Trimming at V came to 3 bases and at J to 3 bases, leaving 8 bases not matched to a gene. The CDR3 contains 16 residues. DNA for the CDR3: TGCAGTGCTAGCCTGAGCGGGAGGGCCGTCTACAATGAGCAGTTCTTC. Encoded protein: CSASLSGRAVYNEQFF.

This clonotype has a count of ten or more. The chain is built from TRBV7-9 and TRBJ2-7; weak D call: TRBD1 (6 bases). V was trimmed by 4 bases and J by 0 bases, leaving 13 bases between them. In germline, CDR1 is SEHNR, CDR2 FQNEAQ (reference sequence). CDR3 length: 15 residues. The CDR3 DNA is TGTGCCAGCAGCTCGTACAGGGTAAGCTCCTACGAGCAGTACTTC. Translating gives CASSSYRVSSYEQYF.

This clonotype occurred many times. This chain's CDR3 is CASSDPVLRGYGYTF. The CDR3 DNA is TGTGCCAGCAGTGATCCGGTTCTCCGGGGCTATGGCTACACCTTC. This chain links TRBV2 with TRBJ1-2; no clear D gene. This CDR3 is built from 15 residues. CDR1 is SNHLY and CDR2 is FYNNEI in the germline V gene. The germline V and J ends were trimmed by 3 bases and 4 bases, with 15 bases remaining between them. Full variable domain (missing parts from reference TRBV2 and TRBJ1-2): EPEVTQTPSHQVTQMGQEVILRCVPISNHLYFYWYRQILGQKVEFLVSFYNNEISEKSEIFDDQFSVERPDGSNFTLKIRSTKLEDSAMYFCASSDPVLRGYGYTFGSGTRLTVV.